This is a list of T cell receptor beta chains from one sample in a study of T-cell memory formation after mild COVID-19. Each CDR3 protein gets one entry after TCRdb re-called the 5' RACE reads with MiXCR. The data show around 180,000 distinct CDR3 sequences, with approximately 17% seen just once and 3.9% held by the top ten. The specimen sequenced was PBMCs or a T cell subset sorted from them (not recorded which). Every receptor here comes from a man aged 18-30 years who had mild COVID-19 (a few samples of this study predate the infection). Cell type and time point are not known. Both conserved end residues are trimmed from each CDR3.

TRBJ2-2	TRBV6-2/TRBV6-3	ASSRGGAMSTGELF
TRBJ1-1	TRBV5-1	ASRMGQGDGEAF
TRBJ2-3	TRBV2	ASTRGLAGGDPTDTQY
TRBJ1-2	TRBV7-2	ASSPLVGYT
TRBJ1-5	TRBV2	ASSENRSHQPQH
TRBJ2-1	TRBV12-5	ASGLVLSGGLREQF
TRBJ2-3	TRBV28	ASSRDTGYTQY
TRBJ2-7	TRBV29-1	SVVSDEQY
TRBJ1-2	TRBV20-1	SARVRQGAYGYT
TRBJ1-2	TRBV20-1	SAGRQAFYGYT
TRBJ1-1	TRBV6-5	ASSFSGQGRTEAF
TRBJ1-1	TRBV20-1	SARESGYTEAF
TRBJ2-7	TRBV7-2	ASSPPGVQY
TRBJ1-2	TRBV7-9	ASSLGRQGTAYGYT
TRBJ2-1	TRBV7-9	ASSLPGLAGNEQF
TRBJ2-1	TRBV12-3/TRBV12-4	ASSVPKRGVNEQF
TRBJ1-2	TRBV5-1	ASSGSDEYGYT
TRBJ1-6	TRBV5-1	ASSLGRGYNSPLH
TRBJ2-5	TRBV7-3	ASSPGGRETQY
TRBJ2-1	TRBV2	ASAALQRGADNEQF
TRBJ1-1	TRBV7-2	ASSLAQLGQPINTEAF
TRBJ2-3	TRBV11-2	ASSLDTPYTDTQY
TRBJ2-7	TRBV7-3	ASSLSAVNYEQY
TRBJ1-4	TRBV4-1	ASRAPGRKNEKLF
TRBJ1-2	TRBV20-1	SARKLVYGYT
TRBJ1-5	TRBV6-2/TRBV6-3	ASSYRTGQNQPQH
TRBJ2-4	TRBV7-2	ASSSLRRDIQY
TRBJ2-7	TRBV5-1	ASSSGTSAEQY
TRBJ1-1	TRBV12-3/TRBV12-4	ASSSGQGAGGAF
TRBJ2-3	TRBV5-1	ASSLGQRGDTQY
TRBJ2-7	TRBV4-2	ASSHSGGTVSYEQY
TRBJ2-3	TRBV7-2	ASSLRRDRGTDTQY
TRBJ1-6	TRBV5-1	ASSPGQLNSPLH